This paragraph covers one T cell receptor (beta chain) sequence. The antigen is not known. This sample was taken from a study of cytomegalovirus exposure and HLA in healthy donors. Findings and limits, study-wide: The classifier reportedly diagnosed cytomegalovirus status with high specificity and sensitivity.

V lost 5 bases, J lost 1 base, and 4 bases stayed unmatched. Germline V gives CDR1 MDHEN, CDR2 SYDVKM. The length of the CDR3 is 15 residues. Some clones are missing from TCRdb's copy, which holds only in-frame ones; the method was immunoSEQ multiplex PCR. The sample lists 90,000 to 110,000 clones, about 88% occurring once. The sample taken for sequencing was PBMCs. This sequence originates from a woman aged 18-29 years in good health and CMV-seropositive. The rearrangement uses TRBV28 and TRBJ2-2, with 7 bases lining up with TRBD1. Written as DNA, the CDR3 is TGTGCCAGCAGTCCCGGGACAGAGAACACCGGGGAGCTGTTTTTT. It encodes CASSPGTENTGELFF.